This T cell receptor beta chain was obtained from a study of identical twins. This CDR3 is 13 amino acids long. Germline values: CDR1 DFQATT, CDR2 SNEGSKA (reference sequence). This clonotype was found many times. Its matching antigen is unknown. MiXCR, applied by TCRdb to the 5' RACE reads, yields one record per CDR3 protein. Here the sample spans 1.5 million to 2 million distinct CDR3 sequences, 32% being singletons. Notes on the study in general: Out-of-frame TCR alpha sharing in monozygotic twins exceeded recombination model predictions. Sequences that were beta out-of-frame showed weaker excess twin sharing.

The rearrangement joins TRBV20-1 to TRBJ2-1; TRBD2 matches at 12 bases. Material for sequencing was cord blood. The clonotype originates from a newborn girl in good health. Written as DNA, the CDR3 is TGCAGGGCGACTAGCGGGGGTGTGAATGAGCAGTTCTTC. This gives the protein CRATSGGVNEQFF.